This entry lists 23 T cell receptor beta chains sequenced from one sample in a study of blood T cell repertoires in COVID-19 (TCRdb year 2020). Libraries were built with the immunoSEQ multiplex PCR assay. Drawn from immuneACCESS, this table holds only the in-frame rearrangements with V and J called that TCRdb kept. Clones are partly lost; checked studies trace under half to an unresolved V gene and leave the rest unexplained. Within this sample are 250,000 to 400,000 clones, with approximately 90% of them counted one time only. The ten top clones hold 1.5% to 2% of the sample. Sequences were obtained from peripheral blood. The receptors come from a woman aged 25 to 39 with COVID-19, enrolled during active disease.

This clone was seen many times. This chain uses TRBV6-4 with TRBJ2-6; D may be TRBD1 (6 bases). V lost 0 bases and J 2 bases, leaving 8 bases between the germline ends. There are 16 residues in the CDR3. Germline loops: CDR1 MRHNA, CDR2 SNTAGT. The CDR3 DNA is TGTGCCAGCAGTGACTCGTCAGGGGCTGGGGCCAACGTCCTGACTTTC. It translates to CASSDSSGAGANVLTF.

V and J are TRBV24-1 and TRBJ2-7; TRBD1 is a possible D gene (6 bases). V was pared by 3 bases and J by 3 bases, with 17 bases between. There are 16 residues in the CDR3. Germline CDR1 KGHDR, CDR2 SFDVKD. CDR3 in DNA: TGTGCCACCAGTGATCATATACAGGGCAAAGGCTACGAGCAGTACTTC. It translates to CATSDHIQGKGYEQYF.

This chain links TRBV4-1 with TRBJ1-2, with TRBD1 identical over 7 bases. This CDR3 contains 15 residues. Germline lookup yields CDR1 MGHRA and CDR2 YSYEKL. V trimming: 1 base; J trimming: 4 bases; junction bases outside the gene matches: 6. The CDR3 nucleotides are TGCGCCAGCAGCCAAGGGGGGGACAGTTCCTATGGCTACACCTTC. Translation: CASSQGGDSSYGYTF.

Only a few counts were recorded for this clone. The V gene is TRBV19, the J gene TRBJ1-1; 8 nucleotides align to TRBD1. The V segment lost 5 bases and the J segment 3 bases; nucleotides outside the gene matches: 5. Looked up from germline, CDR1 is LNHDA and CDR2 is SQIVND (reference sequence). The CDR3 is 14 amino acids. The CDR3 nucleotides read TGTGCCAGTAGTGGGCAGGGGGCGTACACTGAAGCTTTCTTT. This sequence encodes CASSGQGAYTEAFF.

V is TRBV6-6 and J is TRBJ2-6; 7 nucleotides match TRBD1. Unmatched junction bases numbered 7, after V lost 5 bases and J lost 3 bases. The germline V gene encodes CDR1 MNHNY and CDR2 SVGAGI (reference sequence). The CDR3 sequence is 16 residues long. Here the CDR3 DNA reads TGTGCCAGCAGTCGAGGGGGCGGCGATGGGGCCAACGTCCTGACTTTC. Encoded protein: CASSRGGGDGANVLTF.

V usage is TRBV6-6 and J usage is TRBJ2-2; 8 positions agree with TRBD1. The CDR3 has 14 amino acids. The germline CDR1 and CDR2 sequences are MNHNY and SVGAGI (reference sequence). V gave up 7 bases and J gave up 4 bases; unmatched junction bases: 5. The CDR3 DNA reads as TGTGCCAGCAAAGGACAGGGAGCCACCGGGGAGCTGTTTTTT. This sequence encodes CASKGQGATGELFF.

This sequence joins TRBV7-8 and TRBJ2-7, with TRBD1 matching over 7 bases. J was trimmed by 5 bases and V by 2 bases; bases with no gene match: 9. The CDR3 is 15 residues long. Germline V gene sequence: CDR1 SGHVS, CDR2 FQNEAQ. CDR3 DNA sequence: TGTGCCAGCAGCTTAAGGGCGGCAGGGGGAGACGAGCAGTACTTC. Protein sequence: CASSLRAAGGDEQYF.

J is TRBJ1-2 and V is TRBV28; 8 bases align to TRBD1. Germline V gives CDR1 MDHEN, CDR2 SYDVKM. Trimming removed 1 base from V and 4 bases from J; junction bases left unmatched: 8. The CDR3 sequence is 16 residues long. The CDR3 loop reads CASSLSGQGRLYGYTF. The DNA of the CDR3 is TGTGCCAGCAGTTTATCCGGACAGGGTCGACTCTATGGCTACACCTTC.

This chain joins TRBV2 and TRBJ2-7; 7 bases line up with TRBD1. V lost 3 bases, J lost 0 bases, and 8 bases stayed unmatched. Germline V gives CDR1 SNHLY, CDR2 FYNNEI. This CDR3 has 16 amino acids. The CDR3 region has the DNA TGTGCCAGCAGTGATTGGGGCGACAGGGACTCCTACGAGCAGTACTTC. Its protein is CASSDWGDRDSYEQYF.

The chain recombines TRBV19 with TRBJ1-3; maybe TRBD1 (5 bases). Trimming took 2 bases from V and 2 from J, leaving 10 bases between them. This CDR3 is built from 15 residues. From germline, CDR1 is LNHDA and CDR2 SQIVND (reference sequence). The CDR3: CASSIKGQAGNTIYF. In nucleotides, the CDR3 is TGTGCCAGTAGTATAAAGGGGCAGGCTGGAAACACCATATATTTT.

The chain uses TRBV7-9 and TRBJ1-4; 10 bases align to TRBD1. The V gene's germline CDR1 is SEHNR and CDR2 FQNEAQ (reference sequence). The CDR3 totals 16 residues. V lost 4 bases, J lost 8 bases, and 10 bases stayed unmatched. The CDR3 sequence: CASSSNRQGALEKLFF. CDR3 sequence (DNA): TGTGCCAGCAGCTCAAATAGACAGGGGGCTTTGGAAAAACTGTTTTTT.

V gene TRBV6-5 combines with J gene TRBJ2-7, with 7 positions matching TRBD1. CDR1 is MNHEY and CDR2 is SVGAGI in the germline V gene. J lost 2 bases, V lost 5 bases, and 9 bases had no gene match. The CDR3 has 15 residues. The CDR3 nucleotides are TGTGCCAGCAGTACCGGGACAGAGATTACCTACGAGCAGTACTTC. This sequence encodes CASSTGTEITYEQYF.

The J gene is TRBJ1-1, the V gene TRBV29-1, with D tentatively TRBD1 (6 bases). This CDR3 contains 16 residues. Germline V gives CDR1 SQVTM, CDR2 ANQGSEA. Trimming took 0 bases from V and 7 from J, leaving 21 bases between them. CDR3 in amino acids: CSVEDLPGARWGEAFF. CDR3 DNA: TGCAGCGTTGAAGATCTTCCAGGGGCTAGGTGGGGTGAAGCTTTCTTT.

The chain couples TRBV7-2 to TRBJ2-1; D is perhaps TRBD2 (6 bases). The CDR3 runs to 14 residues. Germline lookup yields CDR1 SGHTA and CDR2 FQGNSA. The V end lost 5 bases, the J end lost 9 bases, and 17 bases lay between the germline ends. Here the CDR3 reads CASSPRDFLGEQFF. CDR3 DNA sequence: TGTGCCAGCAGCCCCCGGGACTTTCTGGGTGAGCAGTTCTTC.

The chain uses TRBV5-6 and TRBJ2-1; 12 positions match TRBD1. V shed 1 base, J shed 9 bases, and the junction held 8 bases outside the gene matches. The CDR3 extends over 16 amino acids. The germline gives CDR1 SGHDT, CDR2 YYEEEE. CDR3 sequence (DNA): TGTGCCAGCAGCTTGCTTCTAGGGACAGGGGGCAGTGAGCAGTTCTTC. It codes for CASSLLLGTGGSEQFF.

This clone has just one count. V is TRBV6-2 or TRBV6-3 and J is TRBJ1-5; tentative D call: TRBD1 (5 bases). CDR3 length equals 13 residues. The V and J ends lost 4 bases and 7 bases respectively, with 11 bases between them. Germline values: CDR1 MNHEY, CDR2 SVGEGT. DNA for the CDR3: TGTGCCAGCAGTTGGGCAGGGAACCAGCCCCAGCATTTT. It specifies CASSWAGNQPQHF.

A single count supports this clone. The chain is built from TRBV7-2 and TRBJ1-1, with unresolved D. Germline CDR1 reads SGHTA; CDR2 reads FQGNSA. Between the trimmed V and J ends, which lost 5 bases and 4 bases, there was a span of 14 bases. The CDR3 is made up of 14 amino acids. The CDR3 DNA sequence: TGTGCCAGCAGCCAGGCCCGGCGATCCACTGAAGCTTTCTTT. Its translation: CASSQARRSTEAFF.

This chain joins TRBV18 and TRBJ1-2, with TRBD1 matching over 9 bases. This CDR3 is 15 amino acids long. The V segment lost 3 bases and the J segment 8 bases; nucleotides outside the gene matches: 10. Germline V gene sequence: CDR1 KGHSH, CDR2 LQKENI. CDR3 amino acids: CASSPRRTGEGGYTF. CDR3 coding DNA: TGTGCCAGCTCACCCCGACGGACAGGGGAAGGAGGCTACACCTTC.

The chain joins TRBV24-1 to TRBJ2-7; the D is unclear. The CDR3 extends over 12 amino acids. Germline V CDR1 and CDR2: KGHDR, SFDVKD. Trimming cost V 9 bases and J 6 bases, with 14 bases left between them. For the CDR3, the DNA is TGTGCCACCTCATCGACGGGTTCCGAGCAGTACTTC. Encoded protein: CATSSTGSEQYF.

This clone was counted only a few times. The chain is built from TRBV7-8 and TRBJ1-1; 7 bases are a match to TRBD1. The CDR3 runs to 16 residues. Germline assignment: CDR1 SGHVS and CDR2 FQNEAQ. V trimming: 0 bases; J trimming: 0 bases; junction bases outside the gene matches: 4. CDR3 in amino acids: CASSLARDRVNTEAFF. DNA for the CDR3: TGTGCCAGCAGCTTAGCGCGCGACAGGGTGAACACTGAAGCTTTCTTT.

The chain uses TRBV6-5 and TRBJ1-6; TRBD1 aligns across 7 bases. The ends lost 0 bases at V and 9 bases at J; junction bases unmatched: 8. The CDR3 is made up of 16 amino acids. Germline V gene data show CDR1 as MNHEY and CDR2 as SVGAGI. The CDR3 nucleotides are TGTGCCAGCAGTTACTCGAGACAGGGAGACGGTTCACCCCTCCACTTT. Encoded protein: CASSYSRQGDGSPLHF.

CDR3 sequence (DNA): TGCGCCAGCAGCCAACCCCGGGGGACTAGCGAATCAAAAGATACGCAGTATTTT. Translation gives CASSQPRGTSESKDTQYF. This rearrangement joins TRBV4-1 to TRBJ2-3; 10 bases are a match to TRBD2. This CDR3 has 18 amino acids. Germline V gives CDR1 MGHRA, CDR2 YSYEKL. V was pared by 2 bases and J by 5 bases, with 13 bases of the junction left unmatched.

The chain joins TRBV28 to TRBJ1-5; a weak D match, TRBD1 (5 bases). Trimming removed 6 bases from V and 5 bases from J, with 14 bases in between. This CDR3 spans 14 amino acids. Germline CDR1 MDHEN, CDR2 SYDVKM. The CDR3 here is CASRLTEIYQPQHF. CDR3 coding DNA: TGTGCCAGCAGATTGACAGAGATTTATCAGCCCCAGCATTTT.